The rows below give T cell receptor delta chains drawn from one sample of a study of Vδ1+ human thymocytes. TCRdb reprocessed the multiplex PCR reads using CATT. The data contain around 76,000 delta-chain clones, about 30% of them singletons. The source material was Vdelta1+ gamma-delta thymocytes from the thymus. The source is a boy in the first two years of life who had congenital heart surgery. The CDR3 runs from the conserved cysteine through the conserved F or W. Fields, in order: clone size, J gene, D gene, V gene, CDR3 DNA, CDR3 protein. A D gene is named only where the DNA matches it firmly. Size is stated for part of the rows, as once, few or many counts, or as a class when the clone is expanded.

clone_size: few
j_call: TRDJ1
d_call: TRDD3
v_call: TRDV2
cdr3_nt: TGTGCCTGTGACACCGTAGGGGGCGTACTGGGGGAGGTCCCCTTGTACACCGATAAACTCATCTTT
cdr3_aa: CACDTVGGVLGEVPLYTDKLIF

clone_size: few
j_call: TRDJ1
d_call: NA
v_call: TRDV1
cdr3_nt: TGTGCTCTTGGGGAAGTCCCCACTCATCCCGATAAACTCATCTTT
cdr3_aa: CALGEVPTHPDKLIF

clone_size: once
j_call: TRDJ3
d_call: NA
v_call: TRDV2
cdr3_nt: TGTGCCACGAGGGGATCAGACGCCTGGGACACCCGACAGATGTTTTTC
cdr3_aa: CATRGSDAWDTRQMFF

clone_size: NA
j_call: TRDJ1
d_call: TRDD3
v_call: TRDV1
cdr3_nt: TGTGCTCTTGGGGAAGAGGTCCCTGGGGGGACTCGGCTCATCTTT
cdr3_aa: CALGEEVPGGTRLIF

clone_size: NA
j_call: TRDJ1
d_call: NA
v_call: TRDV1
cdr3_nt: TGTGCTCTTCAGGTACACGGTACTGGAAAAAAACTCATCTTT
cdr3_aa: CALQVHGTGKKLIF

clone_size: few
j_call: TRDJ1
d_call: TRDD3
v_call: TRDV1
cdr3_nt: TGTGCTCTTGGGGACGGCCGTCCATTTCTTCATGGGGATACCTCCCCCTCAAACACCGATAAACTCATCTTT
cdr3_aa: CALGDGRPFLHGDTSPSNTDKLIF

clone_size: NA
j_call: TRDJ1
d_call: NA
v_call: TRDV1
cdr3_nt: TGTGCTCTTGGGAACCTTCCTTCAATACTGGGGACCGATAAACTCATCTTT
cdr3_aa: CALGNLPSILGTDKLIF

clone_size: few
j_call: TRDJ1
d_call: TRDD3
v_call: TRDV1
cdr3_nt: TGTGCTCTTGGGGACCCAGCGATACTGGGGGATCAGAGGGATAAACTCATCTTT
cdr3_aa: CALGDPAILGDQRDKLIF

clone_size: NA
j_call: TRDJ1
d_call: TRDD3
v_call: TRDV1
cdr3_nt: TGTGCTCTTGGGGACCTGCCTTCGCAGTACTGGGGGATCGGTGAGACCGATAAACTCATCTTT
cdr3_aa: CALGDLPSQYWGIGETDKLIF

clone_size: NA
j_call: TRDJ1
d_call: TRDD3
v_call: TRDV1
cdr3_nt: TGTGCTCTTGGGGAAGGGTGTACTGGGGCACCCCACACCGATAAACTCATCTTT
cdr3_aa: CALGEGCTGAPHTDKLIF

clone_size: NA
j_call: TRDJ1
d_call: TRDD3
v_call: TRDV1
cdr3_nt: TGTGCTCTTGGGGAACTAAGAACGTACTGGGGGGTTACCGATAAACTCATCTTT
cdr3_aa: CALGELRTYWGVTDKLIF

clone_size: few
j_call: TRDJ1
d_call: NA
v_call: TRDV1
cdr3_nt: TGTGCTCTTGGGGAACAGGGGATAACCGTAACTTCCTACCGCGAAAAACTCATCTTT
cdr3_aa: CALGEQGITVTSYREKLIF

clone_size: few
j_call: TRDJ1
d_call: TRDD2
v_call: TRDV1
cdr3_nt: TGTGCTCTTGGGGACCTTAAGGCCTTCCTACACTTTTCTCTGGGGGCCCACACCGATAAACTCATCTTT
cdr3_aa: CALGDLKAFLHFSLGAHTDKLIF

clone_size: few
j_call: TRDJ1
d_call: NA
v_call: TRDV1
cdr3_nt: TGTGCTCTTGGGGAACTCTGGGTCTACGGGGGACCCGGAGGGGGGACCGATAAACTCATCTTT
cdr3_aa: CALGELWVYGGPGGGTDKLIF

clone_size: few
j_call: TRDJ1
d_call: TRDD3
v_call: TRDV2
cdr3_nt: TGTGCCTGTGACACGATCTGGGGGATACGGGACACCGATAAACTCATCTTT
cdr3_aa: CACDTIWGIRDTDKLIF

clone_size: NA
j_call: TRDJ1
d_call: TRDD2
v_call: TRDV1
cdr3_nt: TGTGCTCTTGGGGACTGCACCTTCCTACACTGGGGCCAGGCAGGTCGGTACACCGATAAACTCATCTTT
cdr3_aa: CALGDCTFLHWGQAGRYTDKLIF

clone_size: few
j_call: TRDJ1
d_call: TRDD3
v_call: TRDV1
cdr3_nt: TGTGCTCTTGGGGAAAGGAGTTCCCAACTAGTACTGGGGGATACGGACGATAAACTCATCTTT
cdr3_aa: CALGERSSQLVLGDTDDKLIF

clone_size: NA
j_call: TRDJ1
d_call: TRDD2
v_call: TRDV1
cdr3_nt: TGTGCTCTTGGATTACTAGACGGGCCTTCCTATGTGTGGACCACCGATAAACTCATCTTT
cdr3_aa: CALGLLDGPSYVWTTDKLIF

clone_size: few
j_call: TRDJ1
d_call: NA
v_call: TRDV1
cdr3_nt: TGTGCTCTTGGGGAACGGCCAGATCTATTCACTATAACCGATAAACTCATCTTT
cdr3_aa: CALGERPDLFTITDKLIF

clone_size: few
j_call: TRDJ1
d_call: NA
v_call: TRDV1
cdr3_nt: NA
cdr3_aa: CALGKIQQSTFVLLGTHPSLGDTGELIF

clone_size: NA
j_call: TRDJ1
d_call: TRDD3
v_call: TRDV1
cdr3_nt: TGTGCTCTTGGGGATCTCCGTCCCTCCTTGACCCTACTGGGGGATACGGGCCGGTACACCGATAAACTCATCTTT
cdr3_aa: CALGDLRPSLTLLGDTGRYTDKLIF

clone_size: NA
j_call: TRDJ1
d_call: TRDD2
v_call: TRDV1
cdr3_nt: TGTGCTCTTGGGGGAATACTTCCTACGGGCGATAAACTCATCTTT
cdr3_aa: CALGGILPTGDKLIF

clone_size: NA
j_call: TRDJ1
d_call: NA
v_call: TRDV1
cdr3_nt: TGTGCTCTTGGGGAACTTCGGTGGCATCCCCCCACCGATAAACTCATCTTT
cdr3_aa: CALGELRWHPPTDKLIF

clone_size: NA
j_call: TRDJ1
d_call: NA
v_call: TRDV2
cdr3_nt: TGTGCCTGTGACACAAGACCCCCTGGTTATTCCTCGGGTAAACTCATCTTT
cdr3_aa: CACDTRPPGYSSGKLIF

clone_size: few
j_call: TRDJ1
d_call: TRDD3
v_call: TRDV2
cdr3_nt: TGTGCCTGGATTTACTGGGGGATAGTGGGGTCCGATAAACTCATCTTT
cdr3_aa: CAWIYWGIVGSDKLIF

clone_size: few
j_call: TRDJ1
d_call: NA
v_call: TRDV1
cdr3_nt: TGTGCTCTTGGGGAACTTCCTAAGCGGAGGCTCATCTTT
cdr3_aa: CALGELPKRRLIF

clone_size: NA
j_call: TRDJ1
d_call: TRDD3
v_call: TRDV1
cdr3_nt: TGTGCTCTTGGGGAAGTCCTACGTGTGAGTTTTGGGGGATACCCCCTTTCTACCTACACCGATAAACTCATCTTT
cdr3_aa: CALGEVLRVSFGGYPLSTYTDKLIF

clone_size: few
j_call: TRDJ1
d_call: TRDD3
v_call: TRDV1
cdr3_nt: TGTGCTCTTGGGGAAACTGGGGGATACGTCCGCTGGTACACCGATAAACTCATCTTT
cdr3_aa: CALGETGGYVRWYTDKLIF

clone_size: few
j_call: TRDJ1
d_call: NA
v_call: TRDV1
cdr3_nt: TGTGCTCTTGGGGACTTTCCTACGGCAGATACGGCGTACACCGATAAACTCATCTTT
cdr3_aa: CALGDFPTADTAYTDKLIF

clone_size: NA
j_call: TRDJ1
d_call: NA
v_call: TRDV2
cdr3_nt: TGTGCCTGTGTCCTTTTGCTGGGGCACCTTGAGTTGAACACCGATAAACTCATCTTT
cdr3_aa: CACVLLLGHLELNTDKLIF

clone_size: few
j_call: TRDJ1
d_call: NA
v_call: TRDV1
cdr3_nt: TGTGCTCTTGGGGAAAACTCCCCCTTAAGGTGGCCCCTCACCGATAAACTCATCTTT
cdr3_aa: CALGENSPLRWPLTDKLIF

clone_size: NA
j_call: TRDJ1
d_call: NA
v_call: TRDV1
cdr3_nt: TGTGCTCTTGGGGAACTGGCCTTCTTTACATTTGGGGGGTACCTATCCGATAAACTCATCTTT
cdr3_aa: CALGELAFFTFGGYLSDKLIF

clone_size: few
j_call: TRDJ1
d_call: NA
v_call: TRDV1
cdr3_nt: TGTGCTCTTGGGGAACTTGGAGGAGTCCCCCCGGATAAACTCATCTTT
cdr3_aa: CALGELGGVPPDKLIF

clone_size: few
j_call: TRDJ1
d_call: TRDD3
v_call: TRDV1
cdr3_nt: TGTGCTCTTGGGGAACTTAGGTGTCGTTCCCGTCCATTCTGGGGGATACACAACACCGATAAACTCATCTTT
cdr3_aa: CALGELRCRSRPFWGIHNTDKLIF

clone_size: NA
j_call: TRDJ1
d_call: TRDD3
v_call: TRDV1
cdr3_nt: TGTGCTCTTGGGGAACCGGACCTTCCTAAGGCCTACTGGGGGATACGCGTAACCGATAAACTCATCTTT
cdr3_aa: CALGEPDLPKAYWGIRVTDKLIF

clone_size: NA
j_call: TRDJ2
d_call: TRDD2
v_call: TRDV1
cdr3_nt: TGTGCTCTTGGGCACCTTCCTCCCAGGGGTCCTAGGCGTGCAGCACAACTCTTCTTT
cdr3_aa: CALGHLPPRGPRRAAQLFF

clone_size: NA
j_call: TRDJ1
d_call: TRDD3
v_call: TRDV1
cdr3_nt: TGTGCTCTTGGGCCCCCTCGCTTCCTCGACTGGGGGATACGGGCCGATAAACTCATCTTT
cdr3_aa: CALGPPRFLDWGIRADKLIF

clone_size: few
j_call: TRDJ1
d_call: NA
v_call: TRDV2
cdr3_nt: TGTGCCCCTCCCCCAGCCGTCCTGTGGGACACCGATAAACTCATCTTT
cdr3_aa: CAPPPAVLWDTDKLIF

clone_size: few
j_call: TRDJ1
d_call: TRDD3
v_call: TRDV1
cdr3_nt: TGTGCTCTTGGATTTCCCCCCTTAAGCCCGGGGGATACGGACCAGTACACCGATAAACTCATCTTT
cdr3_aa: CALGFPPLSPGDTDQYTDKLIF

clone_size: once
j_call: TRDJ1
d_call: NA
v_call: TRDV1
cdr3_nt: TGTGCTCTTGGGGAACTAAGCCTTCCTACCCCGTACTGGGGGTTAGTCTGGAGGCCCGATAAACTCATCTTT
cdr3_aa: CALGELSLPTPYWGLVWRPDKLIF

clone_size: NA
j_call: TRDJ1
d_call: NA
v_call: TRDV1
cdr3_nt: TGTGCTCTTGGGGAACGAGATCCCTTCCTACGGGGGGATACAGGACTCATCTTT
cdr3_aa: CALGERDPFLRGDTGLIF

clone_size: NA
j_call: TRDJ1
d_call: NA
v_call: TRDV1
cdr3_nt: TGTGCTCTGGGACGATTCCTCGATAAACTCATCTTT
cdr3_aa: CALGRFLDKLIF

clone_size: NA
j_call: TRDJ1
d_call: NA
v_call: TRDV1
cdr3_nt: TGTGCTCTTGGGGAACCCCGGTCCGGGCGCCTGTGGGGAGGCGATAAACTCATCTTT
cdr3_aa: CALGEPRSGRLWGGDKLIF

clone_size: few
j_call: TRDJ1
d_call: TRDD3
v_call: TRDV1
cdr3_nt: TGTGCTCTTGGGGACCGTCCCTCGTGCGATCCCGCCTTACTGGGGGATCGTCTTTTCCTATCCACCGATAAACTCATCTTT
cdr3_aa: CALGDRPSCDPALLGDRLFLSTDKLIF

clone_size: NA
j_call: TRDJ1
d_call: TRDD3
v_call: TRDV1
cdr3_nt: TGTGCTCTTGGGGACCCCGAGGGCCTTCTTCCTTGTACTGGGGGATACTCCCCCTACACCGATAAACTCATCTTT
cdr3_aa: CALGDPEGLLPCTGGYSPYTDKLIF

clone_size: NA
j_call: TRDJ1
d_call: NA
v_call: TRDV1
cdr3_nt: TGTGCTCTTGGGGACCCCCTTCCTCCGGCGGACGGGGGAGAGTACACCGATAAACTCATCTTT
cdr3_aa: CALGDPLPPADGGEYTDKLIF

clone_size: NA
j_call: TRDJ1
d_call: TRDD2
v_call: TRDV1
cdr3_nt: TGTGCTCTTGGGGGTCCTTCCTACCACCCTCCCGTTGCCGATAAACTCATCTTT
cdr3_aa: CALGGPSYHPPVADKLIF

clone_size: few
j_call: TRDJ1
d_call: TRDD3
v_call: TRDV1
cdr3_nt: TGTGCTCTTGGGGAAGGACCTACCATGGGGATACGGGGATACACCGATAAACTCATCTTT
cdr3_aa: CALGEGPTMGIRGYTDKLIF

clone_size: NA
j_call: TRDJ1
d_call: TRDD3
v_call: TRDV1
cdr3_nt: TGTGCTCTTGGGTCCCCGACTTCCTGCTCGGGGGATACCCCCGGTAAACTCATCTTT
cdr3_aa: CALGSPTSCSGDTPGKLIF

clone_size: NA
j_call: TRDJ1
d_call: NA
v_call: TRDV1
cdr3_nt: TGTGCTCTTGGGTTGGGCCGTGAAGGATTCGTAGGCACCGATAAACTCATCTTT
cdr3_aa: CALGLGREGFVGTDKLIF

clone_size: NA
j_call: TRDJ1
d_call: TRDD3
v_call: TRDV1
cdr3_nt: TGTGCTCTTGGGGAATACAAGACAAAACTACACCACTTCCGGTTGGGATACGAAGCCGATAAACTCATCTTT
cdr3_aa: CALGEYKTKLHHFRLGYEADKLIF

clone_size: few
j_call: TRDJ1
d_call: TRDD3
v_call: TRDV1
cdr3_nt: TGTGCTCTTGGGGAACTTATGGGCCTACGGGGGATACGCTCCGATAAACTCATCTTT
cdr3_aa: CALGELMGLRGIRSDKLIF

clone_size: NA
j_call: TRDJ1
d_call: TRDD2
v_call: TRDV1
cdr3_nt: TGTGCTCTTGGGGACCTAGGCCTTCCTACGATCTTGTGGGGATCGGCCACCGATAAACTCATCTTT
cdr3_aa: CALGDLGLPTILWGSATDKLIF

clone_size: few
j_call: TRDJ1
d_call: TRDD3
v_call: TRDV1
cdr3_nt: TGTGCTCTTCAAAACCTCTCCCCCGTACTGGGGGATAGCCGCACCGATAAACTCATCTTT
cdr3_aa: CALQNLSPVLGDSRTDKLIF

clone_size: NA
j_call: TRDJ1
d_call: TRDD3
v_call: TRDV1
cdr3_nt: TGTGCTCTTGGGGATCTTACATGTGGCTACGGTCTGGGGGATCCCGTTTACACCGATAAACTCATCTTT
cdr3_aa: CALGDLTCGYGLGDPVYTDKLIF

clone_size: NA
j_call: TRDJ1
d_call: TRDD3
v_call: TRDV1
cdr3_nt: TGTGCTCTTGGGGAACGCACGGGCACTGGGGACCGAACCTATAAACTCATCTTT
cdr3_aa: CALGERTGTGDRTYKLIF

clone_size: NA
j_call: TRDJ1
d_call: TRDD3
v_call: TRDV1
cdr3_nt: TGTGCTCTTGGGGAACCCTTCCCCGTACTGGGGGATGGGGCCCCGTACACCGATAAACTCATCTTT
cdr3_aa: CALGEPFPVLGDGAPYTDKLIF

clone_size: NA
j_call: TRDJ1
d_call: TRDD3
v_call: TRDV1
cdr3_nt: TGTGCTCTTGGGGAACTCCATACTGGGGGTCCCTCGTCGTACACCGATAAACTCATCTTT
cdr3_aa: CALGELHTGGPSSYTDKLIF

clone_size: NA
j_call: TRDJ1
d_call: TRDD3
v_call: TRDV1
cdr3_nt: TGTGCTCTTGGGGAACCTATTACCCTCACTACTGGGGGGTGGTACACCGATAAACTCATCTTT
cdr3_aa: CALGEPITLTTGGWYTDKLIF